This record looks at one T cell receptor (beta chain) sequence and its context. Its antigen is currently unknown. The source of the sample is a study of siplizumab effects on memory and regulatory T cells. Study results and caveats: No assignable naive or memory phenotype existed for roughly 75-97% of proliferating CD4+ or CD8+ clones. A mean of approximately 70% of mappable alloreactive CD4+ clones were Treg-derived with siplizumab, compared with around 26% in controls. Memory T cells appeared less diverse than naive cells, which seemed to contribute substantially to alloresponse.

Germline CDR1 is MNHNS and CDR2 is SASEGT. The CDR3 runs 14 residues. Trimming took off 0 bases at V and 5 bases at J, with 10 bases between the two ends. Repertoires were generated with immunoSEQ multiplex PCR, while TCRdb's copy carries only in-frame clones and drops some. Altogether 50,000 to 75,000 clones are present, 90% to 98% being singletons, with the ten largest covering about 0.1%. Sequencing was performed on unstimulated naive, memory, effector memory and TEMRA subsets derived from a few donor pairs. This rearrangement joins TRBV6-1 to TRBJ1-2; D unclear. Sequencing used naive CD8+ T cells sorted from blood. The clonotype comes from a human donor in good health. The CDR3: CASSEALAVYGYTF. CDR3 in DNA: TGTGCCAGCAGTGAAGCGCTGGCGGTATATGGCTACACCTTC.